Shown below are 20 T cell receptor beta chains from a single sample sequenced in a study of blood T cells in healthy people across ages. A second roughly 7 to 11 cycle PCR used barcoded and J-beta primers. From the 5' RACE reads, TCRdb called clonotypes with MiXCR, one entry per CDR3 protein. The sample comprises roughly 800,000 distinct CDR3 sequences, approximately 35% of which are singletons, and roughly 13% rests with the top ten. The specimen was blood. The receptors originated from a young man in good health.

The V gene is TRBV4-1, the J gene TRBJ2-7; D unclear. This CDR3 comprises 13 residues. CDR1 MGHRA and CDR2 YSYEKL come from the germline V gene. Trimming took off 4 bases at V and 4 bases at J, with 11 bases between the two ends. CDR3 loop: CASSRQPQYEQYF. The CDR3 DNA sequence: TGCGCCAGCAGCCGACAACCCCAATACGAGCAGTACTTC.

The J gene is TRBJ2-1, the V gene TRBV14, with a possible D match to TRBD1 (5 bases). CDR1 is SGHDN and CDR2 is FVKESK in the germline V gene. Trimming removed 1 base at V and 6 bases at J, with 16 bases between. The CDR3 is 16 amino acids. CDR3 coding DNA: TGTGCCAGCAGCCAAGTTAGGGGAAAGTCGGGCAATGAGCAGTTCTTC. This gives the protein CASSQVRGKSGNEQFF.

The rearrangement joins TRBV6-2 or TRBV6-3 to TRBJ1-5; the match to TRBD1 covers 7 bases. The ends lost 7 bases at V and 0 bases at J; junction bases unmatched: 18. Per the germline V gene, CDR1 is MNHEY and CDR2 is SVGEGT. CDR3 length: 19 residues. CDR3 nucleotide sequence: TGTGCCAGCACCGGCTGGGACAGCCGAGACAGTTATAGCAATCAGCCCCAGCATTTT. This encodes CASTGWDSRDSYSNQPQHF.

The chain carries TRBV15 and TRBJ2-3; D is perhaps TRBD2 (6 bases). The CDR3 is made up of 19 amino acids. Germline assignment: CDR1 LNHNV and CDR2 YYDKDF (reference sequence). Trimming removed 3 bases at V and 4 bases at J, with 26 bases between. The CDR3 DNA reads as TGTGCCACCAGCAGGGGACTCGGGACTCTATCAGCGGGCCCAGATACGCAGTATTTT. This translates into CATSRGLGTLSAGPDTQYF.

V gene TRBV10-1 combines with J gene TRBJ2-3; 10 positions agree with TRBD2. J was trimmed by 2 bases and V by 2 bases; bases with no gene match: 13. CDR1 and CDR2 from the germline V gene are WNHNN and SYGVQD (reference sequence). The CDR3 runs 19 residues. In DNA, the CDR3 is TGCGCCAGCAGTGAGAAAAGACGCTTCACTAGCGGGGACACAGATACGCAGTATTTT. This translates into CASSEKRRFTSGDTDTQYF.

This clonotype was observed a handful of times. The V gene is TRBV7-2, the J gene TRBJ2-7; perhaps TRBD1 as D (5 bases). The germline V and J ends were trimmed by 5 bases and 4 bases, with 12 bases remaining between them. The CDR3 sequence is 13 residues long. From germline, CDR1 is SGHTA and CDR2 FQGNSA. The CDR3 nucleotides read TGTGCCAGCAGCAAACAGGACCCATACGAGCAGTACTTC. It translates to CASSKQDPYEQYF. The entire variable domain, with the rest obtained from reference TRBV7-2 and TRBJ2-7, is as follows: GAGVSQSPSNKVTEKGKDVELRCDPISGHTALYWYRQSLGQGLEFLIYFQGNSAPDKSGLPSDRFSAERTGGSVSTLTIQRTQQEDSAVYLCASSKQDPYEQYFGPGTRLTVT.

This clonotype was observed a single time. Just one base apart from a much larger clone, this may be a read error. The CDR3 here is CASSQGDQQETQYF. The CDR3 region has the DNA TGTGCCAGCAGCCAAGGGGACCAACAAGAGACCCAGTACTTC. The rearrangement links TRBV4-2 to TRBJ2-5; either TRBD1 or TRBD2 may fit D (5 bases each). CDR3 length: 14 residues. Germline CDR1 reads LGHNA; CDR2 reads YNFKEQ. Trimming shortened V by 1 base and J by 2 bases, and 8 bases separated the two germline ends.

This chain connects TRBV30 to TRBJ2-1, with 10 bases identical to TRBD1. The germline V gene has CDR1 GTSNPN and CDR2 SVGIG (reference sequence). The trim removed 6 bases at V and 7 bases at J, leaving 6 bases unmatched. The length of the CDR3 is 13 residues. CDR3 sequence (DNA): TGTGCCTGTGACAGGGGGCTTGCGAATGAGCAGTTCTTC. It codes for CACDRGLANEQFF.

The CDR3, as DNA: TGTGCCAGCAGTGGGGAGTGGACTCTCATAAGCTCCTACAATGAGCAGTTCTTC. Residues: CASSGEWTLISSYNEQFF. This rearrangement joins TRBV6-1 to TRBJ2-1; possible D gene TRBD2, 5 bases. Trimming left V 4 bases short and J 0 bases short, with 19 bases between. Germline CDR1 reads MNHNS; CDR2 reads SASEGT. The CDR3 is 18 amino acids.

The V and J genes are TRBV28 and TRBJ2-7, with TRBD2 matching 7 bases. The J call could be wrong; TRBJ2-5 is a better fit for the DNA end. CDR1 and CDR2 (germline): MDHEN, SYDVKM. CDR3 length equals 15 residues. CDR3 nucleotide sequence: TGTGCCAGCAGTTTCGCAGGCAAGGGAGGGCAGACCCAGTACTTC. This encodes CASSFAGKGGQTQYF.

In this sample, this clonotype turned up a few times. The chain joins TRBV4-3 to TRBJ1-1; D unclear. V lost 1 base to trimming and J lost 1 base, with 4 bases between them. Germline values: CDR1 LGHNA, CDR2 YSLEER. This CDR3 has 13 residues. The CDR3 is CASSQVGNTEAFF. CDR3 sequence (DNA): TGCGCCAGCAGCCAAGTAGGGAACACTGAAGCTTTCTTT.

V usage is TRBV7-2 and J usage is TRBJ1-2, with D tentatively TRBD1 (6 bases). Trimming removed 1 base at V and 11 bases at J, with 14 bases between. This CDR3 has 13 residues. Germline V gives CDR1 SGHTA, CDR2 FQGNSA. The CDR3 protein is CASSLGWAGDYTF. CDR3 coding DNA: TGTGCCAGCAGCTTAGGTTGGGCAGGGGATTACACCTTC.

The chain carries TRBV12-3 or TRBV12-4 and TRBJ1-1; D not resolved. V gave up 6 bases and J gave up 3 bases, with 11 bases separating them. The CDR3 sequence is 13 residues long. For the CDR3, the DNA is TGTGCCAGCAGGTTACTGACGGACACTGAAGCTTTCTTT. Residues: CASRLLTDTEAFF.

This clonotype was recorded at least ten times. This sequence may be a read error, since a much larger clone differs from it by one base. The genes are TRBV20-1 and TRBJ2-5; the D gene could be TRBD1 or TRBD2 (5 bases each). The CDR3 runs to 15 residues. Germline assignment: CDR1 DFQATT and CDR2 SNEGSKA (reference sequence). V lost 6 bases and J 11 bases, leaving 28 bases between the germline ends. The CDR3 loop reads CSAMYRRGLYNEQYF. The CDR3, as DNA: TGCAGTGCCATGTATCGACGGGGCCTCTACAATGAGCAGTACTTC.

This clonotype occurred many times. CDR3 bases: TGTGCCAGCAGGCGGACAGGGAGGAATGAGCAGTTCTTC. Residues: CASRRTGRNEQFF. The J gene is TRBJ2-1, the V gene TRBV12-3 or TRBV12-4; 8 nucleotides match TRBD1. This CDR3 region has 13 residues. Trimming removed 6 bases from V and 7 bases from J; junction bases left unmatched: 5.

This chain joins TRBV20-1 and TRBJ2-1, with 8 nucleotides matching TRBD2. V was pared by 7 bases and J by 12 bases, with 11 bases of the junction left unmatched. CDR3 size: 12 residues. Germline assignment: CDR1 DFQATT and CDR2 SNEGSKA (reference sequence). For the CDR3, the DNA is TGCAGTGGGGCCGGGACTAGAGATGTGCAGTTCTTC. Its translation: CSGAGTRDVQFF.

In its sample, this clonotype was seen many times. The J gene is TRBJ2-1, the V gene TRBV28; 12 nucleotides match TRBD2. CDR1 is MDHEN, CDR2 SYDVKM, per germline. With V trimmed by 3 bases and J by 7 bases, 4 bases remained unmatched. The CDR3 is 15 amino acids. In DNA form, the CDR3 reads TGTGCCAGCAGTTTCGGACTAGCGGGGCCTAATGAGCAGTTCTTC. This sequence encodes CASSFGLAGPNEQFF.

This CDR3 is CASSQERGALNTEAFF. The CDR3 bases are TGCGCCAGCAGCCAAGAGCGGGGGGCACTGAACACTGAAGCTTTCTTT. The chain couples TRBV4-3 to TRBJ1-1, with D tentatively TRBD1 (6 bases). The CDR3 is made up of 16 amino acids. Trimming pared 0 bases from V and 0 bases from J, leaving 11 bases between. Per germline, CDR1 LGHNA and CDR2 YSLEER.

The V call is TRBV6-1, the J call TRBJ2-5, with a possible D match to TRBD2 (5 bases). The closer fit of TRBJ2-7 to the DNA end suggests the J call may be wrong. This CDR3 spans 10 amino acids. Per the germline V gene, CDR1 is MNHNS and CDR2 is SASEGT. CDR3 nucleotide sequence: TGTGCCGTCATCGGAGGCGAGCAGTACTTC. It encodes CAVIGGEQYF.

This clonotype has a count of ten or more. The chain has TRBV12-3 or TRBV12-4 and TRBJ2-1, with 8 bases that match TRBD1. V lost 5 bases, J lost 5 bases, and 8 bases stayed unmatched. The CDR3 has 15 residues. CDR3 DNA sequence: TGTGCCAGCAGTGCCGGACAGGGATCAAACAATGAGCAGTTCTTC. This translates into CASSAGQGSNNEQFF.